The TCR beta chain under discussion was sequenced for a study of blood T cell repertoires in COVID-19 (dated by TCRdb to about 2020). Regarding the study in general: Collaborator samples came from the United States, Italy and Spain and covered acute and convalescent phases of COVID-19. Where HLA class I and class II types were available, the types were taken from metadata supplied by the sample provider, not from assay-based typing. The repertoires were released in a freely available public database intended as a resource for research on the immune response to SARS-CoV-2. The material from the prospective study consisted of cDNA or gDNA derived from T cells, B-cell-depleted T cells, or PBMCs. Nearly every sample came with metadata listing a de-identified subject ID, COVID-19 status, age in years and sex. The dataset comprised deeply sampled blood TCRbeta repertoires from subjects exposed to, actively infected with, or recovered from COVID-19. Samples were obtained from the ongoing ImmuneRACE study (first 160 participants) and from approximately 1,200 subjects provided by 6 global collaborators.

The research as a whole found: The amount of clinical and demographic metadata varied by source and participant and was provided uncurated.

The collaborating institutions used their own protocols to collect whole blood in K2EDTA tubes. Collaborator samples were shipped for TCRbeta analysis as frozen whole blood, isolated PBMCs, or DNA extracted from either sample type. The immunoSEQ Assay, a bias-controlled multiplex PCR, was used to amplify TCRbeta CDR3 regions from genomic DNA. In the paper's pipeline: Nucleated cell counts per sample were estimated from amplification of reference gene primers within the assay. To quantify the absolute abundance of each unique TCRbeta CDR3 rearrangement, sequence reads were collapsed and filtered. For each sample, productive Simpson clonality was calculated as the square root of Simpson's diversity index across productive rearrangements. TCRdb provides this immuneACCESS table in a form limited to in-frame rearrangements. Some clones are lacking; in checked studies, under half of them reflect an unresolved V gene, and why the rest are absent is not known. The D gene and trimming were derived from the DNA, and the V and J assignments and clone size from that table. In this sample the table shows about 72,000 clones, around 90% of which occur a single time. The biggest ten clones account for approximately 31% of the sample.

This clone was seen once. Its antigen remains unidentified. Base qualities were left out, and no much larger clone turns up one base away. The CDR3 contains 15 residues, cysteine and phenylalanine counted. The kept DNA is CDR3 alone, 45 bases in frame from the first base. CDR1 LNHDA and CDR2 SQIVND are derived from the germline V gene (reference sequence). V drops 2 bases and J drops 5 bases, leaving 12 bases in between. The sequence derives from a man aged 50-60 years with acute or convalescent COVID-19. The chain couples TRBV19 to TRBJ2-2; the D gene cannot be resolved reliably. The sample was peripheral blood. The encoded CDR3 is CASSIPYTETGELFF. The DNA sequence is given as TGTGCCAGTAGTATACCTTACACAGAAACCGGGGAGCTGTTTTTT.